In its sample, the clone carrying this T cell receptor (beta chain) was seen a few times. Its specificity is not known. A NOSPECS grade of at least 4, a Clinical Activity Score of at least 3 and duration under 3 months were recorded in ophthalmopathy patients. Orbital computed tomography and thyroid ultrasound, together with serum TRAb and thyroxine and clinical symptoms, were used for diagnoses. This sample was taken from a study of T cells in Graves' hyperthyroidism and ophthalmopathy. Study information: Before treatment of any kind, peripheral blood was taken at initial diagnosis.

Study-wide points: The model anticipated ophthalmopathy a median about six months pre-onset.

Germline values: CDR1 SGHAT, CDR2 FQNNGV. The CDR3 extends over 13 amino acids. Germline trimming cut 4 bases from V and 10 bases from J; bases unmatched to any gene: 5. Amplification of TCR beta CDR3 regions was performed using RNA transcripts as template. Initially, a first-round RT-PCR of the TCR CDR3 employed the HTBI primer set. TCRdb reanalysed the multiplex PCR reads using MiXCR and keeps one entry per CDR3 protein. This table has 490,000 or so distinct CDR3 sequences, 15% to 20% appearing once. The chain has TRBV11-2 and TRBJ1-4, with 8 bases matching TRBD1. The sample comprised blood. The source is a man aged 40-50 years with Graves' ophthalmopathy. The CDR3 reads CASSSGQGIKLFF. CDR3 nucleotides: TGTGCCAGCAGCTCCGGACAGGGTATAAAACTGTTTTTT.